The 28 T cell receptor beta chains presented below share a single source sample, sequenced in a study of early T cells in non-severe SARS-CoV-2 infection. Using its own MiXCR run on the 5' RACE reads, TCRdb lists one record per CDR3 protein. The sample includes about 59,000 distinct CDR3 sequences, about 12% seen only once; the top ten take roughly 9.3%. The sequences come from whole blood, collected at baseline. These receptor sequences come from an adult who was a healthcare worker with PCR-confirmed SARS-CoV-2 infection or an uninfected control (not recorded which).

The sample holds many counts of this clonotype. This chain uses TRBV3-1 with TRBJ1-1, with D unclear. The V end lost 5 bases, the J end lost 0 bases, and 7 bases lay between the germline ends. This CDR3 has 13 residues. The germline V gene encodes CDR1 LGHDT and CDR2 YNNKEL (reference sequence). CDR3 protein: CASSTGLNTEAFF. The DNA of the CDR3 is TGTGCCAGCAGCACGGGTCTGAACACTGAAGCTTTCTTT.

This chain connects TRBV5-6 to TRBJ1-5, with 7 bases identical to TRBD1. Germline assignment: CDR1 SGHDT and CDR2 YYEEEE. With V trimmed by 1 base and J by 3 bases, 4 bases remained unmatched. CDR3 length equals 15 residues. The CDR3 loop reads CASSLWDRYNQPQHF. DNA for the CDR3: TGTGCCAGCAGCTTGTGGGACAGATACAATCAGCCCCAGCATTTT.

This clonotype was picked up a small number of times. The V and J genes are TRBV18 and TRBJ2-5; D may be TRBD2 (5 bases). Germline V gene lookup returns CDR1 KGHSH and CDR2 LQKENI. CDR3 length: 14 amino acids. V shed 2 bases and J shed 5 bases, with 12 bases lying between them. CDR3 loop: CASSPTPTGETQYF. CDR3 coding DNA: TGTGCCAGCTCACCAACCCCAACGGGGGAGACCCAGTACTTC.

This clonotype has ten or more counts. V usage is TRBV7-6 and J usage is TRBJ2-3; D possibly corresponds to TRBD2 (5 bases). The CDR3 runs 13 residues. V gave up 4 bases and J gave up 2 bases, with 7 bases separating them. The germline CDR1 and CDR2 sequences are SGHVS and FNYEAQ. In DNA, the CDR3 is TGTGCCAGCAGCTCGGGGTACACAGATACGCAGTATTTT. This codes for CASSSGYTDTQYF.

This clonotype was observed at least ten times. V usage is TRBV28 and J usage is TRBJ1-4, with TRBD1 matching 8 bases. Germline CDR1 is MDHEN and CDR2 is SYDVKM. V lost 6 bases, J lost 8 bases, and 11 bases stayed unmatched. The CDR3 has 15 amino acids. Written as DNA, the CDR3 is TGTGCCAGCAGCCTACCTGGGACAGGCGAAGAAAAACTGTTTTTT. Protein product: CASSLPGTGEEKLFF.

The V and J genes are TRBV12-3 or TRBV12-4 and TRBJ2-1; no firm D call. Trimming pared 7 bases from V and 7 bases from J, leaving 14 bases between. CDR3 length: 13 residues. The CDR3 protein is CASNLDLGNEQFF. CDR3 nucleotides: TGTGCCAGCAACCTAGACCTAGGGAATGAGCAGTTCTTC.

The V gene is TRBV9, the J gene TRBJ2-6, with TRBD1 matching 7 bases. The CDR3 covers 17 residues. Germline V CDR1 and CDR2: SGDLS, YYNGEE. J lost 1 base, V lost 3 bases, and 7 bases had no gene match. This chain's CDR3 is CASSDDRVSSGANVLTF. CDR3 in DNA: TGTGCCAGCAGCGACGACAGGGTCTCGTCTGGGGCCAACGTCCTGACTTTC.

The genes are TRBV19 and TRBJ2-3; 8 bases line up with TRBD1. This CDR3 spans 15 amino acids. Looked up from germline, CDR1 is LNHDA and CDR2 is SQIVND (reference sequence). With 7 bases clipped from V and 4 bases from J, the junction kept 10 bases outside the gene matches. DNA of the CDR3: TGTGCCAGTATCACCGGGACAGGAGGAGCAGATACGCAGTATTTT. Its translation is CASITGTGGADTQYF. Together with reference TRBV19 and TRBJ2-3, the CDR3 gives the full variable domain: DGGITQSPKYLFRKEGQNVTLSCEQNLNHDAMYWYRQDPGQGLRLIYYSQIVNDFQKGDIAEGYSVSREKKESFPLTVTSAQKNPTAFYLCASITGTGGADTQYFGPGTRLTVL.

This sequence joins TRBV9 and TRBJ2-1; no clear D gene. Germline loops: CDR1 SGDLS, CDR2 YYNGEE. Trimming shortened V by 3 bases and J by 3 bases, and 7 bases separated the two germline ends. The CDR3 has 13 residues. In DNA form, the CDR3 reads TGTGCCAGCAGCGGAGAACACTACAATGAGCAGTTCTTC. Amino acid sequence: CASSGEHYNEQFF.

The chain uses TRBV2 and TRBJ2-3; 9 bases agree with TRBD2. The CDR3 has 14 amino acids. CDR1 SNHLY and CDR2 FYNNEI come from the germline V gene. The V segment lost 8 bases and the J segment 3 bases; nucleotides outside the gene matches: 6. CDR3 sequence reads: CASVSGSSTDTQYF. The DNA of the CDR3 is TGTGCCAGCGTTAGCGGGAGTAGTACAGATACGCAGTATTTT.

This clonotype was seen many times. This rearrangement joins TRBV3-1 to TRBJ2-7; D might be TRBD1 (5 bases). Germline values: CDR1 LGHDT, CDR2 YNNKEL (reference sequence). V was shortened by 4 bases and J by 3 bases, with 16 bases between the two germline ends. This CDR3 comprises 15 residues. CDR3 sequence: CASSPHRQLGYEQYF. The CDR3 nucleotides are TGTGCCAGCAGCCCTCATAGACAGCTGGGCTACGAGCAGTACTTC.

This clonotype was recorded a few times. J is TRBJ2-3 and V is TRBV28; no reliable D call. Germline V gives CDR1 MDHEN, CDR2 SYDVKM. The CDR3 has 12 amino acids. Trimming shortened V by 4 bases and J by 6 bases, and 8 bases separated the two germline ends. The CDR3 here is CASSWTPDTQYF. In DNA, the CDR3 is TGTGCCAGCAGTTGGACGCCCGATACGCAGTATTTT.

The chain employs TRBV7-8 and TRBJ2-5, with 8 bases matching TRBD2. V lost 3 bases and J lost 1; bases outside the gene matches: 10. This CDR3 has 17 residues. Germline V gene lookup returns CDR1 SGHVS and CDR2 FQNEAQ. The CDR3 is CASSFGLAGRIQETQYF. The DNA of the CDR3 is TGTGCCAGCAGCTTTGGTCTAGCGGGTCGTATCCAAGAGACCCAGTACTTC. Complete variable domain (other parts from reference TRBV7-8 and TRBJ2-5): GAGVSQSPRYKVAKRGQDVALRCDPISGHVSLFWYQQALGQGPEFLTYFQNEAQLDKSGLPSDRFFAERPEGSVSTLKIQRTQQEDSAVYLCASSFGLAGRIQETQYFGPGTRLLVL.

Details on this clonotype: A much larger clone differs from this one at a single base, so this may be a read error. The chain carries TRBV24-1 and TRBJ2-1, with 13 bases identical to TRBD2. CDR1 and CDR2 from the germline V gene are KGHDR and SFDVKD. This CDR3 is 15 amino acids long. With 4 bases clipped from V and 4 bases from J, the junction kept 0 bases outside the gene matches. The CDR3 nucleotides are TGTGCCACCAGTGAGGGACTAGCGGGGTACAATGAGCAGTTCTTC. This codes for CATSEGLAGYNEQFF.

This clonotype appeared once. The rearrangement links TRBV11-1 to TRBJ1-3; D not resolved. This CDR3 has 12 amino acids. Germline CDR1 SGHAT, CDR2 FQDESV (reference sequence). V was trimmed by 5 bases and J by 4 bases, leaving 6 bases between them. The chain's CDR3 is CASSTGGNTIYF. The CDR3, as DNA: TGTGCCAGCAGCACCGGCGGAAACACCATATATTTT.

In this sample, this clonotype turned up a few times. The chain couples TRBV5-1 to TRBJ2-2; possibly TRBD1 for D (5 bases). CDR1 and CDR2 (germline): SGHRS, YFSETQ. This CDR3 has 13 amino acids. Trimming cost V 4 bases and J 4 bases, with 8 bases left between them. CDR3 region: CASSQTVTGELFF. CDR3 in DNA: TGCGCCAGCAGCCAGACAGTCACCGGGGAGCTGTTTTTT.

This chain uses TRBV3-1 with TRBJ1-2, with D perhaps matching TRBD1 (5 bases). Between the trimmed V and J ends, which lost 0 bases and 3 bases, there was a span of 11 bases. This CDR3 is 15 amino acids long. From germline, CDR1 is LGHDT and CDR2 YNNKEL (reference sequence). As DNA, the CDR3 is TGTGCCAGCAGCCAAGACCTGGGACTGTACTATGGCTACACCTTC. As protein: CASSQDLGLYYGYTF. The entire variable domain, with the rest obtained from reference TRBV3-1 and TRBJ1-2, is as follows: DTAVSQTPKYLVTQMGNDKSIKCEQNLGHDTMYWYKQDSKKFLKIMFSYNNKELIINETVPNRFSPKSPDKAHLNLHINSLELGDSAVYFCASSQDLGLYYGYTFGSGTRLTVV.

This clonotype was counted ten times or more. The chain carries TRBV7-9 and TRBJ2-2; 8 bases line up with TRBD1. The J segment lost 0 bases and the V segment lost 5 bases, leaving 2 bases of the junction unmatched. Per the germline V gene, CDR1 is SEHNR and CDR2 is FQNEAQ (reference sequence). The CDR3 is 15 amino acids. CDR3 DNA: TGTGCCAGCAGCCGGACAGGGACGAACACCGGGGAGCTGTTTTTT. Translating gives CASSRTGTNTGELFF. The full variable domain, with the rest looked up from reference TRBV7-9 and TRBJ2-2, is DTGVSQNPRHKITKRGQNVTFRCDPISEHNRLYWYRQTLGQGPEFLTYFQNEAQLEKSRLLSDRFSAERPKGSFSTLEIQRTEQGDSAMYLCASSRTGTNTGELFFGEGSRLTVL.

This clonotype was observed a few times. V usage is TRBV28 and J usage is TRBJ2-1; a weak D match, TRBD2 (5 bases). Germline CDR1 MDHEN, CDR2 SYDVKM. V lost 7 bases and J lost 9, with 16 bases in between. The CDR3 consists of 13 residues. The CDR3 loop is CASTTRFRGEQFF. CDR3 sequence (DNA): TGTGCCAGCACCACAAGGTTCCGGGGTGAGCAGTTCTTC.

The chain is built from TRBV29-1 and TRBJ1-3; 8 bases line up with TRBD1. CDR3 length: 15 amino acids. Germline V gene lookup returns CDR1 SQVTM and CDR2 ANQGSEA. J was trimmed by 4 bases and V by 2 bases; bases with no gene match: 7. For the CDR3, the DNA is TGCAGCGTTGAACCCCGGACAGGGAGGGGAAACACCATATATTTT. Amino acids: CSVEPRTGRGNTIYF. The full variable domain, rest sourced from reference TRBV29-1 and TRBJ1-3, is SAVISQKPSRDICQRGTSLTIQCQVDSQVTMMFWYRQQPGQSLTLIATANQGSEATYESGFVIDKFPISRPNLTFSTLTVSNMSPEDSSIYLCSVEPRTGRGNTIYFGEGSWLTVV.

This clonotype has a handful of counts. At one end, the junction sequence differs from germline, possibly due to a read error. The V gene is TRBV4-1, the J gene TRBJ1-4, with D unclear. Per the germline V gene, CDR1 is MGHRA and CDR2 is YSYEKL. This CDR3 has 15 residues. The CDR3 loop is CASSQATTTNEKLFF. As DNA, the CDR3 is TGCGCCAGCAGCCAAGCCACAACAACTAACGAAAAACTGTTTTTT.

In this sample, this clonotype turned up a few times. The chain is built from TRBV5-1 and TRBJ2-7; 12 bases are shared with TRBD2. The V and J ends lost 1 base and 5 bases, in that order; junction bases with no gene match: 28. The germline gives CDR1 SGHRS, CDR2 YFSETQ. This CDR3 region has 23 residues. CDR3 in amino acids: CASSLSYDGLAGTRRVTLDEQYF. The CDR3 region has the DNA TGCGCCAGCAGCTTGAGCTACGACGGACTAGCGGGGACTAGAAGGGTTACGCTGGACGAGCAGTACTTC.

V gene TRBV7-9 combines with J gene TRBJ2-5; TRBD1 might be the D (5 bases). The CDR3 is made up of 13 amino acids. V was shortened by 1 base and J by 3 bases, with 6 bases between the two germline ends. CDR1 and CDR2 (germline): SEHNR, FQNEAQ (reference sequence). The CDR3 sequence is CASSLDRKETQYF. The CDR3 DNA reads as TGTGCCAGCAGCTTAGACAGGAAAGAGACCCAGTACTTC. The full variable domain, rest sourced from reference TRBV7-9 and TRBJ2-5, is DTGVSQNPRHKITKRGQNVTFRCDPISEHNRLYWYRQTLGQGPEFLTYFQNEAQLEKSRLLSDRFSAERPKGSFSTLEIQRTEQGDSAMYLCASSLDRKETQYFGPGTRLLVL.

This clonotype was observed at least ten times. The chain carries TRBV7-9 and TRBJ1-2, with D perhaps TRBD1 (6 bases). Trimming stripped 5 bases from V and 6 bases from J, with 13 bases between. The CDR3 has 13 residues. The germline CDR1 and CDR2 sequences are SEHNR and FQNEAQ (reference sequence). The CDR3 sequence: CASSPGGLHGYTF. CDR3 nucleotides: TGTGCCAGCAGCCCGGGGGGCCTTCATGGCTACACCTTC.

This clonotype was picked up many times. The CDR3 loop is CASSFGQTSYEQYF. CDR3 nucleotides: TGTGCCAGCAGTTTCGGACAGACCTCCTACGAGCAGTACTTC. This sequence joins TRBV2 and TRBJ2-7; TRBD1 is a possible D gene (6 bases). Between the trimmed V and J ends, which lost 5 bases and 0 bases, there was a span of 11 bases. This CDR3 is built from 14 residues. CDR1 and CDR2 (germline): SNHLY, FYNNEI. The complete variable domain, with remaining parts taken from reference TRBV2 and TRBJ2-7, reads EPEVTQTPSHQVTQMGQEVILRCVPISNHLYFYWYRQILGQKVEFLVSFYNNEISEKSEIFDDQFSVERPDGSNFTLKIRSTKLEDSAMYFCASSFGQTSYEQYFGPGTRLTVT.

In its sample, this clonotype was seen many times. This chain uses TRBV19 with TRBJ2-7; TRBD1 matches 11 bases. V was pared by 4 bases and J by 3 bases, with 5 bases of the junction left unmatched. CDR1 LNHDA and CDR2 SQIVND come from the germline V gene (reference sequence). There are 15 residues in the CDR3. CDR3 in DNA: TGTGCCAGTAGTAGGACAGGGGGCTCTAGCTACGAGCAGTACTTC. This encodes CASSRTGGSSYEQYF.

This clonotype was picked up many times. The chain is built from TRBV6-2 or TRBV6-3 and TRBJ1-2; D might be TRBD1 (6 bases). V lost 2 bases and J 8 bases, leaving 15 bases between the germline ends. Germline V gene lookup returns CDR1 MNHEY and CDR2 SVGEGT. The CDR3 extends over 14 amino acids. The CDR3 DNA sequence: TGTGCCAGCAGTTACCAGGGGCCCGGATGGGGCTACACCTTC. Encoded protein: CASSYQGPGWGYTF.

The sample holds a few counts of this clonotype. The rearrangement joins TRBV20-1 to TRBJ1-2; D perhaps matches TRBD1 (6 bases). CDR1 and CDR2 from the germline V gene are DFQATT and SNEGSKA (reference sequence). Between the trimmed V and J ends, which lost 2 bases and 4 bases, there was a span of 17 bases. CDR3 length equals 15 residues. This CDR3 reads CSARFIRGPPYGYTF. In DNA, the CDR3 is TGCAGTGCTAGATTTATCAGGGGTCCCCCCTATGGCTACACCTTC.